The entry below describes one TCR beta chain. Only in-frame clones appear in the TCRdb table, and some are missing; sequencing was by immunoSEQ multiplex PCR. The table records fewer than 65,000 clones, approximately 90% of them present only once. The source of the sample is a study of OX40 agonist ivuxolimab in advanced cancers. The germline gives CDR1 LNHNV, CDR2 YYDKDF (reference sequence). The ends were cut back, 0 bases at V and 5 bases at J, with 4 bases in the middle. This CDR3 spans 13 amino acids. Material: CD4+ or CD8+ T cells sorted from blood, obtained in a trial of the OX40 agonist ivuxolimab. This chain connects TRBV15 to TRBJ2-2, with D hard to call. This sequence was found in an adult with an advanced solid tumor such as melanoma, head and neck, liver or kidney cancer. The CDR3 nucleotides are TGTGCCACCAGCAGAGATCTTACCGGGGAGCTGTTTTTT. This gives the protein CATSRDLTGELFF.